Listed below are T cell receptor beta chains from one sample, sequenced in a study of T cells after posttransplantation cyclophosphamide. Method: immunoSEQ multiplex PCR; TCRdb's copy keeps in-frame clones and lacks some. The table records 9,500 to 12,000 clones without singletons, the ten largest covering roughly 25%. This specimen consisted of PBMCs, obtained after allogeneic stem cell transplant with posttransplant cyclophosphamide. All receptors derive from a female patient in her forties who received an allogeneic stem cell transplant from a related donor, was CMV-positive, and had no GVHD. Part of the T cell pool may stem from the graft donor. Both conserved end residues are part of each CDR3. The D gene is left open where the match is weak. Clone sizes are shown as how often the clone was seen (once, few, many) or a class if it is expanded.

TRBD1 TRBJ2-1 14 TRBV12-3/TRBV12-4 many TGTGCCAGCAGTTCCCGGGACAGGGTCAATGAGCAGTTCTTC CASSSRDRVNEQFF
TRBD1 TRBJ2-2 15 TRBV10-3 many TGTGCCATCAGTGAAAGGACAGGGGATACCGGGGAGCTGTTTTTT CAISERTGDTGELFF
TRBD1 TRBJ1-1 14 TRBV5-1 many TGCGCCAGCAGCTCAAGGACAGGCGAGAGTGAAGCTTTCTTT CASSSRTGESEAFF
. TRBJ2-3 15 TRBV7-9 many TGTGCCAGCAGCTTAAAAACAGTAGGCACAGATACGCAGTATTTT CASSLKTVGTDTQYF
TRBD1 TRBJ1-2 15 TRBV6-1 many TGTGCCAGCAGTGAAGCCGGGACAGGGGTTTATGGCTACACCTTC CASSEAGTGVYGYTF
. TRBJ2-7 11 TRBV18 many TGTGCCAGCTCACGACAAGGCGAGCAGTACTTC CASSRQGEQYF
. TRBJ1-1 13 TRBV29-1 few TGCAGCGTCTCGAGGATTAGGGGGACTGAAGCTTTCTTT CSVSRIRGTEAFF
TRBD1 TRBJ2-7 18 TRBV2 many TGTGCCAGCAGTGTACACCGGGACAGGAGGAGGTTATCCTACGAGCAGTACTTC CASSVHRDRRRLSYEQYF
TRBD2 TRBJ2-1 14 TRBV13 many TGTGCCAGCAGCACTAGCGGGGGGGCGGATGAGCAGTTCTTC CASSTSGGADEQFF
TRBD2 TRBJ2-2 15 TRBV7-2 many TGTGCCAGCAGCCAGGGACTAGCGGGCACCGGGGAGCTGTTTTTT CASSQGLAGTGELFF
TRBD1 TRBJ2-5 15 TRBV6-2/TRBV6-3 many TGTGCCAGCAGGATGGGACAGGGGAACCCATGGACCCAGTACTTC CASRMGQGNPWTQYF
TRBD2 TRBJ2-1 15 TRBV11-2 many TGTGCCAGCTCATGGACTAGCGGGGTCGGGGATGAGCAGTTCTTC CASSWTSGVGDEQFF
TRBD2 TRBJ2-1 14 TRBV4-1 many TGCGCCAGCAGCCAAGTACTAGCGGAGTGGGAGCAGTTCTTC CASSQVLAEWEQFF
. TRBJ2-4 16 TRBV4-2 many TGTGCCAGCAGCCAAGATCTCCAACTAGTCAAAAACATTCAGTACTTC CASSQDLQLVKNIQYF
. TRBJ2-7 14 TRBV6-5 many TGTGCCAGCCGAGAGGGCGGGTCTACCTACGAGCAGTACTTC CASREGGSTYEQYF
. TRBJ1-5 14 TRBV6-1 many TGTGCCAGCAGTGCGGACACGTTAAATCAGCCCCAGCATTTT CASSADTLNQPQHF
TRBD1 TRBJ2-3 16 TRBV7-9 many TGTGCCAGCAGCCTAGGGACAGGGATGGAGGGAAATACGCAGTATTTT CASSLGTGMEGNTQYF
TRBD1 TRBJ2-3 17 TRBV19 many TGTGCCAGTAGTCCCCGGACAGGGAGTATGAGCACAGATACGCAGTATTTT CASSPRTGSMSTDTQYF